This TCR beta chain was recorded in a study of blood T cell repertoires in COVID-19. The germline V gene encodes CDR1 MNHNS and CDR2 SASEGT. The CDR3 spans 13 residues. V lost 3 bases and J lost 4; bases outside the gene matches: 1. Here immunoSEQ multiplex PCR was the method, and the copy in TCRdb shows in-frame clones only, minus some. The table includes 360,000 or so clones, around 91% detected once. The sample consisted of peripheral blood. The source of this sequence is a man in his late teens or twenties with active or convalescent COVID-19. The chain uses TRBV6-1 and TRBJ1-1, with TRBD1 matching 8 bases. The chain's CDR3 is CASSDRGLTEAFF. The DNA of the CDR3 is TGTGCCAGCAGTGACAGGGGGCTCACTGAAGCTTTCTTT.